This TCR beta chain is from a study of cytomegalovirus exposure and HLA in healthy donors. The PCR was carried out with 60 Vbeta primers and 13 Jbeta primers. Data came from immunoSEQ multiplex PCR; TCRdb stores just in-frame clones and leaves some out. In the table there are 150,000 to 200,000 clones, more than 75% of which are singletons. Germline V CDR1 and CDR2: LGHNA, YNFKEQ. J was trimmed by 0 bases and V by 0 bases; bases with no gene match: 2. The CDR3 extends over 16 amino acids. The chain is built from TRBV4-2 and TRBJ2-1; 7 positions match TRBD2. The clonotype was recovered from a man aged 35-49 years in good health and CMV-seronegative. Material: PBMCs. The CDR3 loop reads CASSQDRGSSYNEQFF. The CDR3 nucleotides read TGTGCCAGCAGCCAAGACCGCGGGAGCTCCTACAATGAGCAGTTCTTC.